The 15 T cell receptor beta chains below come from one sample, sequenced in a study of blood T cells in healthy people across ages. Primed by a sample-barcoded 5' primer and a J-beta primer mix, a second PCR proceeded for about 6 to 11 cycles. Using its own MiXCR run on the 5' RACE reads, TCRdb lists one record per CDR3 protein. The sample yields roughly 570,000 distinct CDR3 sequences, 25% to 30% seen once. Sequencing was performed on blood. The receptors were gathered from an older woman in good health.

The J gene is TRBJ1-2, the V gene TRBV20-1; D is uncertain. The V gene's germline CDR1 is DFQATT and CDR2 SNEGSKA (reference sequence). CDR3 length equals 12 residues. Trimming removed 5 bases from V and 2 bases from J, with 9 bases in between. The CDR3 DNA is TGCAGTGCTTCGGACCTAAACTATGGCTACACCTTC. This sequence encodes CSASDLNYGYTF.

As for this clonotype: Given the absence of the conserved phenylalanine or tryptophan at the CDR3 end, a read error is likely. The chain links TRBV20-1 to TRBJ2-3, with unresolved D. The V gene lost 5 bases and the J gene lost 5 bases, with 8 bases spanning the gap. The CDR3 spans 11 residues. Germline lookup yields CDR1 DFQATT and CDR2 SNEGSKA (reference sequence). As DNA, the CDR3 is TGCAGTGCTCGATTTCGAGATACGCAGTATATT. It is translated as CSARFRDTQYI.

This chain links TRBV5-1 with TRBJ2-1; 14 nucleotides match TRBD2. The J segment lost 10 bases and the V segment lost 3 bases, leaving 3 bases of the junction unmatched. This CDR3 is built from 14 residues. The germline gives CDR1 SGHRS, CDR2 YFSETQ. The CDR3 sequence: CASSSTSGGDEQFF. In DNA form, the CDR3 reads TGCGCCAGCAGCTCGACTAGCGGGGGGGACGAGCAGTTCTTC.

This clonotype appeared many times. This sequence joins TRBV7-2 and TRBJ2-3; TRBD1 agrees at 7 bases. V lost 6 bases, J lost 2 bases, and 5 bases stayed unmatched. The CDR3 covers 14 residues. The germline gives CDR1 SGHTA, CDR2 FQGNSA. The CDR3 spells CASRWDRFTDTQYF. In DNA form, the CDR3 reads TGTGCCAGCAGATGGGACAGATTCACAGATACGCAGTATTTT.

This clonotype was observed a single time. The chain couples TRBV20-1 to TRBJ1-2; no firm D call. The CDR3 totals 14 residues. V lost 2 bases, J lost 8 bases, and 18 bases lay in between. Germline loops: CDR1 DFQATT, CDR2 SNEGSKA (reference sequence). The CDR3 loop reads CSARSPGKSRGYTF. In nucleotides, the CDR3 is TGCAGTGCTAGAAGTCCGGGAAAGTCGAGGGGCTACACCTTC.

This clonotype has just a few counts. The rearrangement links TRBV20-1 to TRBJ2-1, with D possibly TRBD1 on 6 matching bases. TRBJ2-5 explains the end of the DNA better; the J call may be wrong. Germline lookup yields CDR1 DFQATT and CDR2 SNEGSKA (reference sequence). This CDR3 contains 15 residues. The chain's CDR3 is CSASPLRDTQTNQYF. In DNA form, the CDR3 reads TGCAGTGCTAGCCCGCTCCGGGACACGCAAACCAACCAGTACTTC.

This clonotype was seen a few times. The chain uses TRBV4-3 and TRBJ2-7, with D possibly being TRBD1 (6 bases). Trimming left V 1 base short and J 0 bases short, with 10 bases between. Looked up from germline, CDR1 is LGHNA and CDR2 is YSLEER. The CDR3 is 15 amino acids. CDR3 region: CASSQVQGSSYEQYF. CDR3 nucleotides: TGCGCCAGCAGCCAAGTCCAGGGGAGCTCCTACGAGCAGTACTTC.

To note about this clonotype: Compared with germline, one end of the junction differs, possibly owing to a read error. The J gene is TRBJ2-5, the V gene TRBV7-2; 9 bases line up with TRBD2. CDR1 SGHTA and CDR2 FQGNSA come from the germline V gene. CDR3 length: 15 residues. The CDR3 DNA is TGTGCTAGCAGCGTGCGGGGGGGCTTGGGGGAGACCCAGTACTTC. This translates into CASSVRGGLGETQYF.

This clonotype occurred a few times. At one end the junction does not follow the germline gene, possibly because of a read error. The V gene is TRBV12-3 or TRBV12-4, the J gene TRBJ2-4; 8 nucleotides align to TRBD1. The CDR3 covers 14 residues. CDR3 DNA sequence: TGTGCCAGCAGTCCCAGAGACAGGGGATCGGCTCAGTATTTC. This encodes CASSPRDRGSAQYF.

This clonotype occurred many times. CDR3 region: CASKPELNSPLHF. CDR3 in DNA: TGTGCCAGCAAACCCGAGTTGAATTCACCCCTCCACTTT. V and J are TRBV27 and TRBJ1-6, with D unresolved. The CDR3 runs 13 residues. Trimming removed 7 bases at V and 7 bases at J, with 11 bases between. Germline values: CDR1 MNHEY, CDR2 SMNVEV (reference sequence).

As for this clonotype: Its ends do not fully match the called genes, so a read error is possible. This sequence joins TRBV4-2 and TRBJ2-1; D is possibly TRBD2 (5 bases). The germline gives CDR1 LGHNA, CDR2 YNFKEQ. The CDR3 is 15 amino acids. The CDR3: CASSQGWAGNNERFF. Here the CDR3 DNA reads TGTGCCAGCAGCCAAGGGTGGGCCGGGAACAATGAGCGGTTCTTC.

In this sample, this clonotype turned up many times. The chain combines TRBV27 with TRBJ1-4; D uncertain. The germline gives CDR1 MNHEY, CDR2 SMNVEV (reference sequence). Trimming cost V 6 bases and J 0 bases, with 14 bases left between them. This CDR3 has 16 residues. The DNA of the CDR3 is TGTGCCAGCAGCCACGCTGGACGGGCAACTAATGAAAAACTGTTTTTT. Translating gives CASSHAGRATNEKLFF.

This clonotype was recorded a few times. The V gene is TRBV6-5, the J gene TRBJ2-1, with D unresolved. This CDR3 spans 13 amino acids. The V gene lost 7 bases and the J gene lost 4 bases, with 11 bases spanning the gap. Per germline, CDR1 MNHEY and CDR2 SVGAGI. The CDR3 here is CASTQPGYNEQFF. The CDR3 coding sequence is TGTGCCAGCACCCAACCAGGATACAATGAGCAGTTCTTC.

In this sample, this clonotype turned up a few times. The gene calls are TRBV20-1 and TRBJ2-2; TRBD2 might be the D (6 bases). Germline V gene sequence: CDR1 DFQATT, CDR2 SNEGSKA (reference sequence). The CDR3 has 16 residues. The ends were cut back, 0 bases at V and 4 bases at J, with 15 bases in the middle. This chain's CDR3 is CSARDRRVGGTGELFF. The CDR3 nucleotides are TGCAGTGCTAGAGATCGCAGGGTGGGAGGCACCGGGGAGCTGTTTTTT.

There are a few counts of this clonotype. Germline and junction disagree at one end, which may indicate a read error. V gene TRBV4-2 combines with J gene TRBJ1-3; tentatively, D is TRBD1 (6 bases). The CDR3 has 16 residues. CDR1 and CDR2 from the germline V gene are LGHNA and YNFKEQ. CDR3 sequence reads: CASNQDRTDSGNTIYF. The DNA for the CDR3 is TGTGCCAGCAACCAAGACAGGACCGACTCTGGAAACACCATATATTTT.